This T cell receptor (beta chain) was captured by sequencing in a study of tumor-infiltrating lymphocytes in localized non-small cell lung cancer (dated by TCRdb to 2020 to 2023). Describing the broader study: Patients whose samples were collected after neoadjuvant chemotherapy, as well as both smokers and never-smokers and several histologies, were included in the cohort. From each patient came resected tumor tissue plus uninvolved lung tissue from that same patient, and the uninvolved lung tissue was described as non-adjacent to the tumor. TCR sequencing was one of several integrated assays, alongside flow cytometry, multiplex immunofluorescence, RNA-seq, exome sequencing and proteomics, applied to the same patients. In total, the ICON cohort was made up of 150 surgical patients who had localized non-small cell lung cancer and whose tumors were resected. For under 70 patients, immunoSEQ T-cell fraction was compared between paired tumor and uninvolved lung. General conclusions and limits of the study: TCR-derived T-cell fraction did not differ between the flow cytometry-defined immunotypes IM1 (good prognosis) and IM2 (poor prognosis). Consistent with immunofluorescence CD3 counts, TCRbeta sequencing supported greater T cell infiltration in tumors than in uninvolved lung tissue. Because different assays used different pieces of the same tissue, intratumor heterogeneity could not be separated from technical variation. Since assay coverage differed from patient to patient depending on how much tissue was available, TCR sequencing was done for only a subset of the cohort.

To note about this clone: It lacks a known antigen. There are no base qualities to consult, and no much larger clone falls within one base.

Enrollment in ICON was initiated in 2016, and the last patient was enrolled in 2018. From a subcohort of some 76 patients, fresh tumor and matched uninvolved tissue were collected for in-depth immune analyses, including TCR sequencing. TCR sequencing was performed on DNA isolated from bulk tissue, without cell sorting. The immunoSEQ assay used for TCR sequencing gave the T-cell fraction in both tumor and uninvolved lung tissue. The paper's data handling went like this. For survival analysis, patients were split into high (upper tertile) and low (lower two tertiles) T-cell fraction groups and compared by log-rank test. A signed-rank test was used to test paired tumor versus uninvolved lung differences in T-cell fraction. The source is immuneACCESS, and TCRdb retained only in-frame sequences with V and J called. Part of the clones is not carried over; for the studies checked, unresolved V genes explain less than half of this, and the remainder is unexplained. The V and J calls and clone size were taken over from that table, and D and trimming were inferred from the DNA. Across this sample there are 10,000 to 13,000 clones, with approximately 83% seen only once. The biggest ten clones account for 7.8% of the sample.

The clonotype comes from a human donor with non-small cell lung cancer. Source material: uninvolved lung tissue not adjacent to the tumor.

The encoded CDR3 is CASSDRVTEKLFF. Here is the DNA: TGTGCCAGCAGCGACAGGGTAACTGAAAAACTGTTTTTT. The rearranged segments are TRBV5-6 and TRBJ1-4; 7 central bases correspond to TRBD1. The germline V gene specifies SGHDT as CDR1 and YYEEEE as CDR2. The cysteine opens and the phenylalanine closes a CDR3 of 13 amino acids. Only the CDR3 DNA is retained, 39 bases long and in frame from the first base. Trimming leaves V shorter by 4 bases and J shorter by 7 bases, with the junction holding 4 bases beyond the gene matches.